The rows below give T cell receptor beta chains drawn from one sample of a study of vaccination and CD4 T cells after COVID-19. These receptors lack a known antigen. TCRdb recomputed calls from the PCR reads with MiXCR, one row per CDR3 protein. This sample has thousands of distinct CDR3 sequences, with around 63% found just once. The sample consisted of CD4+ T cells from blood, cultured in vitro, taken before SARS-CoV-2 vaccination. These TCRs come from a human donor who had recovered from COVID-19. Each CDR3 is given with its conserved first and last residue. The D gene is left open where the match is weak.

CASSEIRARTEAFF - TRBJ1-1 TRBV7-8
CASSEGFETQYF - TRBJ2-5 TRBV19
CASSTGLAGGETQYF TRBD2 TRBJ2-5 TRBV5-1
CASSSSREETQYF - TRBJ2-5 TRBV7-6
CAGTRHGEGPNNAEAFF - TRBJ1-1 TRBV21-1
CSASISGRWTEAFF - TRBJ1-1 TRBV20-1
CASSVRTEDGNTIYF - TRBJ1-3 TRBV21-1
CASRGGTSGYNEQFF TRBD2 TRBJ2-1 TRBV2
CASSSSRYRGQRAGANVLTF TRBD1 TRBJ2-6 TRBV28
CASSPGTSGGLVDTQYF TRBD2 TRBJ2-3 TRBV6-2/TRBV6-3
CASRGGTEDTQYF - TRBJ2-3 TRBV28
CASSLWAGESYEQYF - TRBJ2-7 TRBV28
CSARRGQTSTDTQYF TRBD1 TRBJ2-3 TRBV20-1
CASSSDRATNEKLFF - TRBJ1-4 TRBV7-9
CSARGTATSGTSTDTQYF TRBD2 TRBJ2-3 TRBV20-1
CSARNRQGAEEKLFF TRBD1 TRBJ1-4 TRBV20-1
CSANPGLAGASYNEQFF TRBD2 TRBJ2-1 TRBV20-1
CATSRGTGGNEQFF TRBD1 TRBJ2-1 TRBV15
CATSDETSGRALAGELFF TRBD2 TRBJ2-2 TRBV24-1
CAISESLQTHGYTF - TRBJ1-2 TRBV10-3
CASSSDRGDGYTF TRBD1 TRBJ1-2 TRBV19
CASNRLAGALGYEQYF TRBD2 TRBJ2-7 TRBV6-2/TRBV6-3
CASSVVGDWETQYF - TRBJ2-5 TRBV9
CASTDRGSGEQYF TRBD1 TRBJ2-7 TRBV6-2/TRBV6-3
CSASAISMNTEAFF - TRBJ1-1 TRBV20-1
CASSIGQNTGELFF - TRBJ2-2 TRBV19
CASSLVGRYNEQFF - TRBJ2-1 TRBV7-2
CASSLETGHTEAFF TRBD1 TRBJ1-1 TRBV2
CASSDTRQYEQYF - TRBJ2-7 TRBV2
CASSPDGPNTEAFF - TRBJ1-1 TRBV2
CASSQMATYGYTF - TRBJ1-2 TRBV7-9
CASSITGTGFLNEQFF TRBD1 TRBJ2-1 TRBV6-1
CASRIQGTYGYTF - TRBJ1-2 TRBV12-3/TRBV12-4